This record concerns one T cell receptor beta chain sequence. The target of this receptor is not known. Nothing much larger sits one base from this clone, and base qualities are not available. This entry belongs to a study of shared clonotypes between healthy human individuals (TCRdb year 2020). Notes on the research overall: Three men and a couple of women, aged 18 to 49 years, made up the cohort. To increase sequencing depth and limit assay-specific biases, different laboratories used diverse techniques to prepare libraries and sequence TCR repertoires. Per donor, three plates each were used for CD4 naive and CD4 memory, two for CD8 naive, and one for CD8 memory. Per donor, leukapheresis produced somewhere between about 0.8 and 9 billion PBMCs. To estimate repertoire size and how much clonotypes are shared between individuals, the study performed deep sequencing of blood TCR repertoires from about 5 healthy adults. The study at large found these results: The genetic and exposure-history diversity represented was limited by the small number of donors. Across a handful of donors, 4.5% to 6.5% of naive CD4, approximately 4% of naive CD8, approximately 2.5% of memory CD4, and roughly 0.4% of memory CD8 clonotypes were shared. Incomplete sequencing was indicated by rarefaction of sorted-subset datasets, despite the large sequencing depth. Sampling was limited to blood, and TCR repertoires in tissue likely differ from TCR repertoires in blood. Naive subsets generally had larger estimated clonotype richness than memory subsets did. Compared with non-shared clonotypes, clonotypes shared by all four sorted-subset donors had higher generation probabilities. Pairwise subsampling led to the expectation that sequencing depth would affect the degree of clonotype sharing among donors.

V loses 6 bases, J loses 5 bases, and the germline ends lie 23 bases apart. The CDR3 spans 17 residues, from the cysteine through the phenylalanine. This entry keeps only the CDR3 DNA: 51 bases, framed from base 1. The germline V gene provides CDR1 SGHTA and CDR2 FQGNSA. Using the deep immunoSEQ assay, TCR CDR3 regions were amplified from genomic DNA by multiplex PCR. For each cell subset, the extracted genomic DNA was distributed evenly across all wells of several immunoSEQ 96-well plates, and each plate served as one replicate. Each replicate PCR for sorted subsets received 150 to 250 ng genomic DNA, equal to tens of thousands of T cell genomes. Purified libraries were measured with a Qubit 3.0 fluorometer, size-checked on a Bioanalyzer 2100, and measured again with the KAPA Library Quantification kit. Each immunoSEQ 96-well plate was sequenced on its own single-read 150-cycle Illumina NextSeq 550 flow cell. The authors' analysis ran thus. Because the immunoSEQ output included only junctional sequences and no quality scores, the filtering could not be the same as the filtering used for full-length reads. To assign V/J genes and CDR3, sequences were annotated against IMGT germline references using PyIR, a Python wrapper for IgBLAST v1.9. Any read was removed if the V/J assignment was weak (E-value above 1e-6), the CDR3 was missing, or the read contained stop codons, out-of-frame junctions, or ambiguous translated residues. V3J clonotypes were defined as sequences sharing an identical inferred V gene, J gene, and CDR3 amino acid sequence. To compute the percentage overlap between repertoires, the number of shared unique clonotypes was divided by the size of the smaller repertoire. RTK rarefaction, the Chao1 estimator, and Recon v2.1 estimates of unobserved clonotypes were used to assess repertoire richness. OLGA was used to compute generation probabilities for all TCRbeta clonotypes that the gDNA method yielded from a handful of donors. The source is immuneACCESS, and TCRdb retained only in-frame sequences with V and J called. Part of the clones is not carried over; for the studies checked, unresolved V genes explain less than half of this, and the remainder is unexplained. V and J calls and clone size are those listed in that table; D and trimming were worked out from the DNA. This sample comprises over 100,000 clones, around 68% of them detected only once. The ten biggest clones cover about 22% of the sample.

The donors were healthy, HIV-negative adults with no recently reported acute infections or vaccinations. Every donor was a Caucasian adult living in Nashville, Tennessee, USA. CD8 memory samples consisted of magnetically selected CD45RO+ cells combined with CCR7-negative CD45RA+ effector memory (TemRA) cells. After blood collection by leukapheresis, PBMCs were isolated using Ficoll-Histopaque density gradient centrifugation and then cryopreserved in the vapor phase of liquid nitrogen. Analytical flow cytometry was used to check the purity and quantity of each magnetically sorted T cell population. From each sorted fraction, genomic DNA was isolated and quantified by UV absorbance on a Nanodrop 2000c.

The TCR sequence derives from a woman between 25 and 40 years old in good health. The chain joins TRBV7-2 to TRBJ2-1; the D assignment is uncertain and may be TRBD1 or TRBD2, with 5 bases supporting each. Sequenced sample: memory CD8+ T cells sorted from blood. Per the publication, the cell subset or site label means: CD45RO+ cells pooled with CCR7-negative TemRA cells. The nucleotide sequence reads as follows: TGTGCCAGCAGACCCTCTTCAGGGATTAGCGAGGACAATGAGCAGTTCTTC. This codes for CASRPSSGISEDNEQFF. Extended through the reference TRBV7-2 and TRBJ2-1 proteins, this CDR3 yields the full variable domain: GAGVSQSPSNKVTEKGKDVELRCDPISGHTALYWYRQSLGQGLEFLIYFQGNSAPDKSGLPSDRFSAERTGGSVSTLTIQRTQQEDSAVYLCASRPSSGISEDNEQFFGPGTRLTVL.